These 25 T cell receptor beta chains originate from one sample sequenced in a study of a mutant IDH1 vaccine in newly diagnosed glioma. As to time point: week 23, last vaccination. Doses of 300 ug of mutant IDH1 20-mer peptide were given with topical imiquimod. These TCRs' antigens remain unknown. Profiled with immunoSEQ multiplex PCR; TCRdb holds only in-frame clones, not every one. In the table there are roughly 30,000 clones, roughly 80% of which are singletons. This specimen was PBMCs, taken from a glioma patient whose treatment included an IDH1 peptide vaccine. These receptors were obtained from a woman in her 30s with glioma.

The CDR3 sequence is CASSLVGVMGYTF. For the CDR3, the DNA is TGTGCCAGCAGCTTGGTCGGGGTGATGGGCTACACCTTC. V and J are TRBV7-9 and TRBJ1-2; D is uncertain. Germline values: CDR1 SEHNR, CDR2 FQNEAQ (reference sequence). The CDR3 has 13 amino acids. The ends were cut back, 3 bases at V and 8 bases at J, with 13 bases in the middle.

V and J are TRBV5-5 and TRBJ1-1, with D hard to call. Germline CDR1 SGHKS, CDR2 YYEKEE (reference sequence). The CDR3 contains 15 residues. V was cut by 2 bases and J by 1 base, with 12 bases left in between. The DNA for the CDR3 is TGTGCCAGCAGCTTATGGGTCGCACAGAACACTGAAGCTTTCTTT. Amino acids: CASSLWVAQNTEAFF.

J is TRBJ2-7 and V is TRBV30, with 7 bases fitting TRBD1. This CDR3 is built from 13 residues. V lost 3 bases and J lost 10; bases outside the gene matches: 12. Germline assignment: CDR1 GTSNPN and CDR2 SVGIG (reference sequence). CDR3: CAWSPHTGERQYF. The CDR3, as DNA: TGTGCCTGGAGCCCCCACACAGGGGAACGCCAGTACTTC. The full variable domain, rest sourced from reference TRBV30 and TRBJ2-7, is SQTIHQWPATLVQPVGSPLSLECTVEGTSNPNLYWYRQAAGRGLQLLFYSVGIGQISSEVPQNLSASRPQDRQFILSSKKLLLSDSGFYLCAWSPHTGERQYFGPGTRLTVT.

This sequence joins TRBV7-2 and TRBJ2-7; maybe TRBD2 (5 bases). The CDR3 is 16 residues long. CDR1 and CDR2 from the germline V gene are SGHTA and FQGNSA. Between the trimmed V and J ends, which lost 1 base and 1 base, there was a span of 14 bases. CDR3 nucleotides: TGTGCCAGCAGCTTAGAGGTGGGAGAACCTTCCTACGAGCAGTACTTC. Translating it yields CASSLEVGEPSYEQYF.

The CDR3 is CASSLEGRGGKETQYF. Here the CDR3 DNA reads TGTGCCAGCAGCTTGGAAGGGCGGGGGGGTAAAGAGACCCAGTACTTC. The rearrangement links TRBV7-3 to TRBJ2-5; 9 nucleotides align to TRBD2. After removal of 3 bases from V and 3 bases from J, the junction contained 8 bases not matched to a gene. Germline CDR1 is SGHTA and CDR2 is FQGTGA. CDR3 size: 16 residues.

This clone was counted a single time. The chain couples TRBV30 to TRBJ1-5; D might be TRBD1 (5 bases). Germline lookup yields CDR1 GTSNPN and CDR2 SVGIG (reference sequence). V was shortened by 4 bases and J by 0 bases, with 16 bases between the two germline ends. The CDR3 runs 16 residues. The CDR3 coding sequence is TGTGCCTGGATCCCCGCCGGGGGAACTAGCAATCAGCCCCAGCATTTT. This codes for CAWIPAGGTSNQPQHF.

This CDR3 is CASSPPASGLYNEQFF. The CDR3 region has the DNA TGCGCCAGCAGCCCTCCTGCTAGCGGCCTCTACAATGAGCAGTTCTTC. V usage is TRBV4-1 and J usage is TRBJ2-1, with TRBD2 matching over 7 bases. This CDR3 comprises 16 residues. The V segment lost 4 bases and the J segment 3 bases; nucleotides outside the gene matches: 9. The germline V gene encodes CDR1 MGHRA and CDR2 YSYEKL.

CDR3 nucleotides: TGTGCCAGCAGCTTACGGGACCTTACTGAAGCTTTCTTT. Protein product: CASSLRDLTEAFF. The chain has TRBV9 and TRBJ1-1, with a possible D match to TRBD1 (5 bases). The CDR3 is 13 residues long. The germline gives CDR1 SGDLS, CDR2 YYNGEE. V dropped 4 bases and J dropped 5 bases, with 12 bases sitting between them.

This clone has only one observation. This chain uses TRBV2 with TRBJ1-2; D remains ambiguous. The CDR3 totals 14 residues. V was trimmed by 8 bases and J by 4 bases, leaving 17 bases between them. Germline V gives CDR1 SNHLY, CDR2 FYNNEI. The CDR3 loop reads CASANGNPPYGYTF. In DNA, the CDR3 is TGTGCCAGCGCTAACGGGAACCCCCCCTATGGCTACACCTTC.

The chain is built from TRBV10-2 and TRBJ1-1; a weak D match, TRBD1 (6 bases). V was cut by 4 bases and J by 1 base, with 13 bases left in between. CDR1 and CDR2 from the germline V gene are WSHSY and SAAADI. The CDR3 is made up of 15 amino acids. Here the CDR3 reads CASSAWDTANTEAFF. For the CDR3, the DNA is TGCGCCAGCAGTGCCTGGGACACCGCGAACACTGAAGCTTTCTTT.

J is TRBJ2-5 and V is TRBV7-2, with 8 bases lining up with TRBD2. The germline V gene encodes CDR1 SGHTA and CDR2 FQGNSA. CDR3 length: 16 amino acids. With V trimmed by 4 bases and J by 1 base, 8 bases remained unmatched. The CDR3 DNA reads TGTGCCAGCAGCTATCGTCTAAGCGGGGGCCAAGAGACCCAGTACTTC. Protein product: CASSYRLSGGQETQYF.

This chain connects TRBV30 to TRBJ1-1; D gene ambiguous. Between the trimmed V and J ends, which lost 5 bases and 1 base, there was a span of 8 bases. Germline CDR1 GTSNPN, CDR2 SVGIG (reference sequence). This CDR3 region has 12 residues. CDR3 amino acids: CAWDNQNTEAFF. The CDR3 nucleotides are TGTGCCTGGGACAATCAGAACACTGAAGCTTTCTTT.

In this sample, this clone turned up a few times. The chain couples TRBV27 to TRBJ1-1; D is uncertain. V was trimmed by 5 bases and J by 1 base, leaving 8 bases between them. This CDR3 comprises 13 residues. Germline CDR1 is MNHEY and CDR2 is SMNVEV (reference sequence). The DNA of the CDR3 is TGTGCCAGCAGTCCCAACGGGAACACTGAAGCTTTCTTT. It is translated as CASSPNGNTEAFF.

Concerning this clone: Distinct nucleotide sequences in the sample also encode this CDR3. The J gene is TRBJ1-2, the V gene TRBV5-1; TRBD1 might be the D (5 bases). V was cut by 1 base and J by 6 bases, with 10 bases left in between. The CDR3 is 13 amino acids. The V gene's germline CDR1 is SGHRS and CDR2 YFSETQ. The CDR3 loop reads CASSLSGFDGYTF. CDR3 nucleotide sequence: TGCGCCAGCAGCTTGTCAGGGTTTGATGGCTACACCTTC.

This clone was seen a handful of times. The chain couples TRBV29-1 to TRBJ1-2, with 7 bases lining up with TRBD1. This CDR3 has 12 amino acids. From germline, CDR1 is SQVTM and CDR2 ANQGSEA. J lost 8 bases, V lost 3 bases, and 6 bases had no gene match. The CDR3 loop is CSVENRGLGYTF. DNA of the CDR3: TGCAGCGTTGAGAACAGGGGATTAGGCTACACCTTC. Drawing the rest from reference TRBV29-1 and TRBJ1-2, the complete variable domain is SAVISQKPSRDICQRGTSLTIQCQVDSQVTMMFWYRQQPGQSLTLIATANQGSEATYESGFVIDKFPISRPNLTFSTLTVSNMSPEDSSIYLCSVENRGLGYTFGSGTRLTVV.

This chain joins TRBV2 and TRBJ2-1, with TRBD2 as a possible D gene (6 bases). V lost 6 bases and J lost 7, with 10 bases in between. This CDR3 contains 12 residues. From germline, CDR1 is SNHLY and CDR2 FYNNEI. CDR3: CASSRLGNEQFF. The CDR3, as DNA: TGTGCCAGCAGCCGACTAGGGAATGAGCAGTTCTTC.

This rearrangement joins TRBV9 to TRBJ2-1, with D possibly being TRBD2 (6 bases). The germline V gene encodes CDR1 SGDLS and CDR2 YYNGEE. V gave up 4 bases and J gave up 6 bases, with 11 bases separating them. The CDR3 runs to 13 residues. The CDR3, as DNA: TGTGCCAGCAGCATCGGACTATCCAATGAGCAGTTCTTC. Its protein product is CASSIGLSNEQFF. Drawing the rest from reference TRBV9 and TRBJ2-1, the complete variable domain is DSGVTQTPKHLITATGQRVTLRCSPRSGDLSVYWYQQSLDQGLQFLIQYYNGEERAKGNILERFSAQQFPDLHSELNLSSLELGDSALYFCASSIGLSNEQFFGPGTRLTVL.

In nucleotides, the CDR3 is TGCAGCGTTGTCCTCCCTGGAAACACCATATATTTT. It yields the protein CSVVLPGNTIYF. The chain uses TRBV29-1 and TRBJ1-3, with no clear D. Looked up from germline, CDR1 is SQVTM and CDR2 is ANQGSEA. Trimming pared 4 bases from V and 2 bases from J, leaving 6 bases between. The CDR3 is made up of 12 amino acids.

This clone was observed once. The V call is TRBV2, the J call TRBJ2-3; unclear D gene. The CDR3 runs 11 residues. V dropped 5 bases and J dropped 2 bases, with 2 bases sitting between them. Germline V lookup: CDR1 SNHLY, CDR2 FYNNEI. The CDR3 DNA follows: TGTGCCAGCAGTATCACAGATACGCAGTATTTT. Its protein is CASSITDTQYF.

CDR3 nucleotide sequence: TGTGCCAGCAGCCAAGATTATACTAGCGGGGGCCCAGAGACCCAGTACTTC. It is translated as CASSQDYTSGGPETQYF. This chain uses TRBV4-2 with TRBJ2-5; 11 bases fit TRBD2. The CDR3 covers 17 residues. CDR1 LGHNA and CDR2 YNFKEQ come from the germline V gene. The V segment lost 0 bases and the J segment 4 bases; nucleotides outside the gene matches: 7.

The chain employs TRBV11-2 and TRBJ2-7, with D perhaps matching TRBD1 (6 bases). Germline values: CDR1 SGHAT, CDR2 FQNNGV. The CDR3 covers 14 residues. Trimming took 1 base from V and 6 from J, leaving 13 bases between them. CDR3 loop: CASSLVEGGSEQYF. The CDR3, as DNA: TGTGCCAGCAGCTTAGTGGAAGGGGGTTCCGAGCAGTACTTC.

The chain employs TRBV5-6 and TRBJ1-2; D gene ambiguous. Germline V gene data show CDR1 as SGHDT and CDR2 as YYEEEE. The CDR3 has 11 amino acids. Trimming removed 10 bases at V and 5 bases at J, with 12 bases between. The CDR3 coding sequence is TGTGCCTCTGGGAGGGAATATGGCTACACCTTC. Protein product: CASGREYGYTF.

This sequence joins TRBV25-1 and TRBJ1-1; D not certain. CDR3 size: 12 residues. Germline lookup yields CDR1 MGHDK and CDR2 SYGVNS. Deletions cut 8 bases from V and 1 base from J, with 8 bases between. This CDR3 reads CASVAGNTEAFF. In DNA, the CDR3 is TGTGCCAGCGTGGCGGGGAACACTGAAGCTTTCTTT.

The chain carries TRBV13 and TRBJ2-7; D unclear. Germline V gene data show CDR1 as PRHDT and CDR2 as FYEKMQ (reference sequence). CDR3 length: 12 amino acids. Trimming left V 2 bases short and J 6 bases short, with 8 bases between. CDR3 bases: TGTGCCAGCAGCTTAAAAGGGTTCGAGCAGTACTTC. Translated, it gives CASSLKGFEQYF.

This sequence joins TRBV14 and TRBJ2-6; 7 bases align to TRBD2. The ends lost 3 bases at V and 2 bases at J; junction bases unmatched: 7. The CDR3 runs to 17 residues. From germline, CDR1 is SGHDN and CDR2 FVKESK. The CDR3: CASSQGGRHPGANVLTF. CDR3 coding DNA: TGTGCCAGCAGCCAGGGGGGGAGGCACCCTGGGGCCAACGTCCTGACTTTC.